These T cell receptor beta chains were read from a single sample in a study of T cells in localized non-small cell lung cancer. Using immunoSEQ multiplex PCR, the repertoire was profiled, and TCRdb retains in-frame clones only, with some absent. The table records around 22,000 clones, around 88% of them present only once. The sample here was peripheral blood mononuclear cells, taken before any cancer treatment. These TCRs come from a woman aged 40 to 75 with stage III lung adenocarcinoma. The CDR3 runs from the conserved cysteine through the conserved F or W. D genes are given only for firm matches. Not every row has a clone size; where given, it reads once, few, many or a size class.

V	size	D	J	CDR3	DNA
TRBV5-1	-	-	TRBJ2-5	CASRTEIDMTGGKTQYF	TGCGCCAGCAGAACCGAAATTGACATGACCGGCGGGAAGACCCAGTACTTC
TRBV5-4	once	TRBD1	TRBJ1-1	CASNHRQGGAKGRNTEAFF	TGTGCCAGCAACCACCGACAGGGGGGGGCGAAAGGTCGAAACACTGAAGCTTTCTTT
TRBV12-1	-	-	TRBJ2-6	CASSFAGQAFSGANVLTF	TGTGCCAGCAGCTTTGCCGGACAGGCCTTCTCTGGGGCCAACGTCCTGACTTTC
TRBV5-4	-	-	TRBJ2-2	CASSLGGQVTGELFF	TGTGCCAGCAGCTTGGGGGGGCAGGTAACCGGGGAGCTGTTTTTT
TRBV6-6	-	-	TRBJ1-1	CASSSETTLGSTEAFF	TGTGCCAGCAGCTCCGAAACCACCCTAGGGAGCACTGAAGCTTTCTTT
TRBV20-1	few	-	TRBJ1-1	CSELNTEAFF	TGCAGTGAATTGAACACTGAAGCTTTCTTT
TRBV19	once	TRBD2	TRBJ2-2	CATRAPRTSGTTGELFF	TGTGCCACCAGGGCCCCCAGGACTAGCGGAACTACCGGGGAGCTGTTTTTT
TRBV7-6	-	TRBD2	TRBJ2-7	CASSSREGSEQYF	TGTGCCAGCAGCTCGCGGGAGGGCTCCGAGCAGTACTTC
TRBV11-2	-	TRBD2	TRBJ2-1	CASSLVVGGAINEQFF	TGTGCCAGCAGCTTAGTCGTCGGGGGGGCGATCAATGAGCAGTTCTTC
TRBV30	-	-	TRBJ2-3	CAWRVGARDTQYF	TGTGCCTGGAGAGTGGGGGCGCGAGATACGCAGTATTTT
TRBV5-1	-	TRBD2	TRBJ2-1	CASSLVSSGSSYNEQFF	TGCGCCAGCAGCTTGGTGTCTAGCGGAAGCTCCTACAATGAGCAGTTCTTC
TRBV27	-	-	TRBJ2-2	CASRNRVNTGELFF	TGTGCCAGCAGAAACAGGGTGAACACCGGGGAGCTGTTTTTT
TRBV19	-	-	TRBJ1-5	CASSRRGQERNQPQHF	TGTGCCAGTAGTCGTAGGGGACAAGAAAGGAATCAGCCCCAGCATTTT
TRBV5-4	-	-	TRBJ1-6	CASSLGMGGTGSPLHF	TGTGCCAGCAGCCTCGGGATGGGGGGGACGGGTTCACCCCTCCACTTT
TRBV9	-	-	TRBJ1-2	CASSVGQSYGYTF	TGTGCCAGCAGCGTAGGGCAGTCCTATGGCTACACCTTC
TRBV11-2	-	-	TRBJ2-1	CASSPPLVRGWGLWEQFF	TGTGCCAGCAGCCCCCCTCTCGTCCGGGGGTGGGGACTCTGGGAGCAGTTCTTC
TRBV6-5	-	-	TRBJ2-1	CASSLMGVSNEQFF	TGTGCCAGCAGTTTGATGGGAGTCAGCAATGAGCAGTTCTTC
TRBV7-8	-	TRBD2	TRBJ2-1	CASSLQAGRPYNEQFF	TGTGCCAGCAGCCTCCAAGCGGGACGGCCCTACAATGAGCAGTTCTTC
TRBV5-1	-	TRBD1	TRBJ2-2	CASSLGTGRTGELFF	TGCGCCAGCAGCCTCGGGACAGGGCGCACCGGGGAGCTGTTTTTT
TRBV2	few	TRBD2	TRBJ2-7	CASSLAGLRQGQYF	TGTGCCAGCAGTTTAGCGGGACTAAGGCAAGGGCAGTACTTC
TRBV11-1	-	TRBD2	TRBJ2-5	CASSSRLAGVETQYF	TGTGCCAGCAGCTCAAGACTAGCGGGAGTTGAGACCCAGTACTTC
TRBV18	-	-	TRBJ2-5	CASSPGPVETQYF	TGTGCCAGCTCACCAGGGCCGGTGGAGACCCAGTACTTC
TRBV19	-	-	TRBJ1-2	CASSLAGGPYGYTF	TGTGCCAGTAGCTTAGCCGGGGGACCGTACGGCTACACCTTC
TRBV20-1	-	-	TRBJ2-1	CSARTVKQFF	TGCAGTGCTAGGACTGTAAAGCAGTTCTTC
TRBV2	once	-	TRBJ1-1	CASSEGRPGIGAFF	TGTGCCAGCAGTGAAGGAAGGCCCGGGATTGGGGCTTTCTTT
TRBV2	-	TRBD2	TRBJ2-1	CASSLDLAGGDEQFF	TGTGCCAGCAGCTTAGATCTAGCGGGAGGCGATGAGCAGTTCTTC